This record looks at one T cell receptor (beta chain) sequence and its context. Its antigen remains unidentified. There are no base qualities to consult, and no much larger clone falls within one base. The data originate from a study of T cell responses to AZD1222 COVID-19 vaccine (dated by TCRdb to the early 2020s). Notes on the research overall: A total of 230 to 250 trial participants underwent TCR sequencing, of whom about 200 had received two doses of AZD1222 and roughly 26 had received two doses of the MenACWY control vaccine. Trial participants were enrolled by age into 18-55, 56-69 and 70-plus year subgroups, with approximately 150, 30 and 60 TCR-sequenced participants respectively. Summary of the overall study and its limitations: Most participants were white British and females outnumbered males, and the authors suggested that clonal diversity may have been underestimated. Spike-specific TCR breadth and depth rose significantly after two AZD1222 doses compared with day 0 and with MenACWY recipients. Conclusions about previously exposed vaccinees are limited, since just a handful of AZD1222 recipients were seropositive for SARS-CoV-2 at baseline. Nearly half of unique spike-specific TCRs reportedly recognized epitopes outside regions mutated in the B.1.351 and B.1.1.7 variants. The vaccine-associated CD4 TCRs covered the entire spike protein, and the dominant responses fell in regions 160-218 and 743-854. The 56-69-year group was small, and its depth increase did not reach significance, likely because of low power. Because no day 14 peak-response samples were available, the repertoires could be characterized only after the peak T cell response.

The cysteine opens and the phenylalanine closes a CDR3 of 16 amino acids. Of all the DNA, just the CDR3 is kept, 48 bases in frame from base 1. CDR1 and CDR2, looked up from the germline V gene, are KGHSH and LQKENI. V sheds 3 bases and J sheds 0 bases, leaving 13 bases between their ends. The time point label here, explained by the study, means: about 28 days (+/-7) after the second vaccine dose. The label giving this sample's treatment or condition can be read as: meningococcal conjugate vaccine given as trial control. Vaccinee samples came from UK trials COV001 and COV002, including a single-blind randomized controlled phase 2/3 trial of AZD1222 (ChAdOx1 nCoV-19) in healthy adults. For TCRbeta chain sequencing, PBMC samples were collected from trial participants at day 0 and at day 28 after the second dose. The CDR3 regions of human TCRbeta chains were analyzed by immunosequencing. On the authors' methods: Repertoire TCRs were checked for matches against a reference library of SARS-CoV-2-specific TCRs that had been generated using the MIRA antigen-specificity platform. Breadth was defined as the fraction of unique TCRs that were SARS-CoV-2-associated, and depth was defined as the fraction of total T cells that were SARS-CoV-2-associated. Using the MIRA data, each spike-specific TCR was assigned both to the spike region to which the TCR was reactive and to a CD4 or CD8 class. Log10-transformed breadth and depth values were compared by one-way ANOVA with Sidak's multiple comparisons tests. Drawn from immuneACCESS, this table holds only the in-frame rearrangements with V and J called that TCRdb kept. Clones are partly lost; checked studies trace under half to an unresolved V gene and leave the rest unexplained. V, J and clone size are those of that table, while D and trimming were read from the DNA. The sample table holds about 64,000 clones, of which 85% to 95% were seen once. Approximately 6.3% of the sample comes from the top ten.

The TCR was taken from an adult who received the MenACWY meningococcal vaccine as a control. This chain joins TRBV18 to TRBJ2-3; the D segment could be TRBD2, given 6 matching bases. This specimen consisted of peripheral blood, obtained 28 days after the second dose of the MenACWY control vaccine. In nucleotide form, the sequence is TGTGCCAGCTCACCTCTTGGCGGAGGGAGCACAGATACGCAGTATTTT. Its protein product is CASSPLGGGSTDTQYF.